This is a list of T cell receptor beta chains from one sample in a study of shared clonotypes between healthy human individuals. Here immunoSEQ multiplex PCR was the method, and the copy in TCRdb shows in-frame clones only, minus some. The repertoire includes about 1.5 million clones, approximately 98% of them detected once, and about 0.45% sits in the top ten. Material: naive CD4+ T cells sorted from blood. The receptors were gathered from a man under 40 in good health. Each CDR3 is given with its conserved first and last residue. D genes are given only for firm matches. Some rows mark clone size as missing; the rest say once, few, many or name a class of expanded clone.

v_call	j_call	d_call	clone_size	cdr3_nt	cdr3_aa
TRBV4-3	TRBJ2-1	TRBD2	.	TGCGCCAGCAGCCAAGAGCTAGCTAGCGGGGGCCCACAGTTCTTC	CASSQELASGGPQFF
TRBV7-6	TRBJ1-1	TRBD1	.	TGTGCCAGCAGCTTATTGACAGGGGGTGAAGCTTTCTTT	CASSLLTGGEAFF
TRBV7-2	TRBJ1-3	.	.	TGTGCCAGCAGCTTTGACCCCGCTGGAAACACCATATATTTT	CASSFDPAGNTIYF
TRBV30	TRBJ2-3	.	.	TGTGCCTGGAGTCAAGGAGGGGGACCGCAGTATTTT	CAWSQGGGPQYF
TRBV4-1	TRBJ1-5	TRBD1	once	TGCGCCAGCAGCCAAGTGGGCCAGGGGGGTCAGCCCCAGCATTTT	CASSQVGQGGQPQHF
TRBV5-4	TRBJ2-5	.	.	TGTGCCAGCAGCTTCCAACTCCAAGAGACCCAGTACTTC	CASSFQLQETQYF
TRBV5-4	TRBJ1-5	.	.	TGTGCCAGCAGCCACCCGGGTAGCAATCAGCCCCAGCATTTT	CASSHPGSNQPQHF
TRBV11-2	TRBJ2-1	TRBD2	.	TGTGCCAGCAGCATAGGACTAGCGGGAGGGCTAGGAGAGTTCTTC	CASSIGLAGGLGEFF
TRBV18	TRBJ1-6	.	.	TGTGCCAGCTCACCTCACAGGGTCCCCAATTCACCCCTCCACTTT	CASSPHRVPNSPLHF
TRBV28	TRBJ2-6	.	.	TGTGCCAGCAGTTTCGGAGGGGCTGGGGCCAACGTCCTGACTTTC	CASSFGGAGANVLTF
TRBV6-1	TRBJ2-2	.	.	TGTGCCAGCACGGTGGAGATTGGCGGGGAGCTGTTTTTT	CASTVEIGGELFF
TRBV4-2	TRBJ2-7	TRBD1	.	TGTGCCAGCAGCCCCAGAACCCGGGACAGCTTGACCTACGAGCAGTACTTC	CASSPRTRDSLTYEQYF
TRBV13	TRBJ1-2	TRBD1	.	TGTGCCAGCAGCTTAGATGACAGGGGGAGCTATGGCTACACCTTC	CASSLDDRGSYGYTF
TRBV28	TRBJ1-1	TRBD1	few	TGTGCCAGCAGTCGCGACAGGGGTAACACTGAAGCTTTCTTT	CASSRDRGNTEAFF
TRBV30	TRBJ1-5	.	.	TGTGCCTGTTCGGGGGGCGCGGATCAGCCCCAGCATTTT	CACSGGADQPQHF
TRBV30	TRBJ2-5	.	once	TGTGCCTGGAGCCCGGTGACGAAGACCCAGTACTTC	CAWSPVTKTQYF
TRBV20-1	TRBJ2-7	.	.	TGCAGTAAAGGAGGGCCCTACGAGCAGTACTTC	CSKGGPYEQYF
TRBV9	TRBJ2-1	TRBD2	.	TGTGCCAGCAGCCTCGGACTAGTCGATGAGCAGTTCTTC	CASSLGLVDEQFF
TRBV18	TRBJ2-5	.	.	TGTGCCAGCTCACAGGACAACCAAGAGACCCAGTACTTC	CASSQDNQETQYF
TRBV2	TRBJ1-4	.	.	TGTGCCAGCATCAGAATGGGAGCGGAAAAACTGTTTTTT	CASIRMGAEKLFF
TRBV7-6	TRBJ1-3	.	.	TGTGCCAGCAGCTTAGTCGGGGCAGGAAGCTCTGGAAACACCATATATTTT	CASSLVGAGSSGNTIYF
TRBV7-9	TRBJ1-4	.	.	TGTGCCAGCAGCCCGGGGAAAGCTAATGAAAAACTGTTTTTT	CASSPGKANEKLFF
TRBV5-3	TRBJ2-1	.	.	TGTGCCAGAAGCTTGGGCTGTGAGCAGTTCTTC	CARSLGCEQFF
TRBV11-2	TRBJ1-1	.	.	TGTGCCAGCAGCTTAGCAGGTCGAGGGACTGAAGCTTTCTTT	CASSLAGRGTEAFF